Shown below are 6 T cell receptor beta chains from a single sample sequenced in a study of blood T cell repertoires in COVID-19 (TCRdb year 2020). Libraries were constructed by the immunoSEQ multiplex PCR assay. TCRdb limited this immuneACCESS table to in-frame rearrangements with V and J called. A share of clones is missing; checked studies link under half to unresolved V genes, and the rest is unexplained. Here the sample has hundreds of thousands of clones; approximately 90% occur a single time. The ten most abundant clones make up 9.5% of the sample. The material sequenced was PBMCs or T cells enriched from blood (not recorded which). The receptors shown here come from a woman aged 40 to 55 who had recovered from COVID-19.

The rearrangement links TRBV19 to TRBJ2-1, with 9 bases fitting TRBD1. This CDR3 spans 15 amino acids. Germline V lookup: CDR1 LNHDA, CDR2 SQIVND (reference sequence). V lost 7 bases to trimming and J lost 4 bases; unmatched junction nucleotides: 8. The CDR3 reads CASKRQGGLYNEQFF. CDR3 in DNA: TGTGCCAGTAAGAGACAGGGGGGTTTATACAATGAGCAGTTCTTC.

The chain has TRBV5-6 and TRBJ1-4; no clear D. Germline V CDR1 and CDR2: SGHDT, YYEEEE. Trimming removed 0 bases from V and 11 bases from J, with 17 bases in between. The CDR3 loop spans 15 amino acids. CDR3 DNA: TGTGCCAGCAGCTTGGTTGGAGTTCTCTCCGGGAAACTGTTTTTT. It is translated as CASSLVGVLSGKLFF.

The gene calls are TRBV30 and TRBJ2-5, with TRBD1 as a possible D gene (6 bases). The CDR3 extends over 15 amino acids. Germline assignment: CDR1 GTSNPN and CDR2 SVGIG (reference sequence). The V and J ends lost 6 bases and 0 bases respectively, with 17 bases between them. CDR3 sequence: CACSGWDKHQETQYF. CDR3 nucleotides: TGTGCCTGTTCCGGTTGGGACAAACACCAAGAGACCCAGTACTTC.

The rearrangement uses TRBV7-9 and TRBJ2-7; 10 bases fit TRBD1. Trimming cost V 4 bases and J 5 bases; bases outside gene matches: 2. The CDR3 totals 13 residues. Germline-derived CDR1 and CDR2 are SEHNR and FQNEAQ (reference sequence). The CDR3 region has the DNA TGTGCCAGCAGCTCGGGACAGGGGAACGAGCAGTACTTC. It yields the protein CASSSGQGNEQYF.

This sequence joins TRBV6-5 and TRBJ2-1; 12 bases map to TRBD2. Germline CDR1 and CDR2: MNHEY and SVGAGI. The CDR3 spans 14 residues. V shed 2 bases, J shed 10 bases, and the junction held 3 bases outside the gene matches. The CDR3 DNA reads as TGTGCCAGCAGTTACCTAGCGGGAGGGCGCGAGCAGTTCTTC. Its translation: CASSYLAGGREQFF.

The DNA of the CDR3 is TGCGCCAGCAGCTTGACCGGGGGGGCCCCAGATACGCAGTATTTT. It codes for CASSLTGGAPDTQYF. The J gene is TRBJ2-3, the V gene TRBV5-1; 8 bases map to TRBD2. Germline V CDR1 and CDR2: SGHRS, YFSETQ. The ends lost 1 base at V and 4 bases at J; junction bases unmatched: 5. The CDR3 consists of 15 residues.